This T cell receptor beta chain comes out of a study of blood T cells in healthy people across ages. Across the study: In model experiments, template switching was able to capture about one barcoded beta molecule for every two T cells that were present. Regarding the study as a whole: Fewer expanded clones and more diversity marked long-lived versus aged donors.

Note on this clonotype: Its antigen is unknown.

A second PCR of 7 to 11 cycles used a sample-barcoded 5' primer and a J-beta primer mix. Using its own MiXCR run on the 5' RACE reads, TCRdb lists one record per CDR3 protein. In the table there are 800,000 to 950,000 distinct CDR3 sequences, under 40% of which are singletons. The CDR3 is 13 amino acids. Unmatched junction bases numbered 7, after V lost 2 bases and J lost 10 bases. The germline V gene encodes CDR1 GTSNPN and CDR2 SVGIG (reference sequence). The TCR originated in a man in his late teens or twenties in good health. The chain joins TRBV30 to TRBJ1-5; 8 bases line up with TRBD1. Sequencing was done on a sample of blood. CDR3 bases: TGTGCCTGGAGTAAGACAGGGGTCGGACCCCAGCATTTT. It is translated as CAWSKTGVGPQHF.